This T cell receptor beta chain was captured by sequencing in a study of technical replicates of blood from several donors. The CDR3 has 15 residues. Germline lookup yields CDR1 LNHDA and CDR2 SQIVND (reference sequence). V lost 4 bases and J lost 1, with 12 bases in between. Assay used: immunoSEQ multiplex PCR; TCRdb lists only in-frame clones, some missing. The sample shows approximately 78,000 clones, 95% to 96% of them seen only once. The chain employs TRBV19 and TRBJ2-3; D call uncertain. The receptor's source is a human donor in good health. Sequencing was done on a sample of T cells isolated from PBMCs. The CDR3 nucleotides read TGTGCCAGTAGTACGACGACTGTCGGCACAGATACGCAGTATTTT. Amino acids: CASSTTTVGTDTQYF. Complete variable domain (other parts from reference TRBV19 and TRBJ2-3): DGGITQSPKYLFRKEGQNVTLSCEQNLNHDAMYWYRQDPGQGLRLIYYSQIVNDFQKGDIAEGYSVSREKKESFPLTVTSAQKNPTAFYLCASSTTTVGTDTQYFGPGTRLTVL.